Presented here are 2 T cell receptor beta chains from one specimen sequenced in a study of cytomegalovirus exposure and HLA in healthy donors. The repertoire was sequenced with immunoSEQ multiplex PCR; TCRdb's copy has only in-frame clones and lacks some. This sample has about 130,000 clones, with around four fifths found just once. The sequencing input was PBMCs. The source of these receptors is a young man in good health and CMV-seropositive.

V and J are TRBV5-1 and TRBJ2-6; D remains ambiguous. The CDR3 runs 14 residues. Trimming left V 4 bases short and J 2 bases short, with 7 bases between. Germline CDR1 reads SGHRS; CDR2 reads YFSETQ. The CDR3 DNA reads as TGCGCCAGCAGCCCAGACACTGGGGCCAACGTCCTGACTTTC. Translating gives CASSPDTGANVLTF.

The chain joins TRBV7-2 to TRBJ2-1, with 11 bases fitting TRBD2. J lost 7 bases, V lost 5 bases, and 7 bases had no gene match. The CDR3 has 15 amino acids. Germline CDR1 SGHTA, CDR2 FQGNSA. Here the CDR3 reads CASSEDSGGGNEQFF. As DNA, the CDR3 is TGTGCCAGCAGCGAGGATAGCGGGGGGGGAAATGAGCAGTTCTTC.